The following is a T cell receptor beta chain sequence with its context. This sample's treatment: 15 to 20 received Ad26.COV2.S at low or high dose, single or two shots; 5 received placebo; per-sample allocation not given. Sample collection was performed on day 63 after the first vaccine or placebo injection. The data were produced by immunoSEQ multiplex PCR, yet TCRdb's version contains in-frame clones alone and is incomplete. Of more than 300,000 clones listed, around four fifths are singletons. This entry belongs to a study of Ad26.COV2.S vaccination and SARS-CoV-2 variants. The wider study: Administration of Ad26.COV2.S was intramuscular, either once or twice 56 days apart.

Germline CDR1 and CDR2: MRHNA and SNTAGT. With 2 bases clipped from V and 5 bases from J, the junction kept 7 bases outside the gene matches. CDR3 length: 16 residues. This clonotype was sampled from a person between 18 and 60 years old who received the Ad26.COV2.S COVID-19 vaccine or a placebo. The sample consisted of peripheral blood, taken in a trial of Ad26.COV2.S vaccine versus placebo. The chain employs TRBV6-4 and TRBJ2-1; 9 nucleotides agree with TRBD1. In nucleotides, the CDR3 is TGTGCCAGCAGTGACAGGCCCGGGACAGGGAACAATGAGCAGTTCTTC. Protein sequence: CASSDRPGTGNNEQFF.